This T cell receptor (beta chain) was identified during a study of T-cell reconstitution after alpha-beta-depleted transplantation in children. Regarding the study as a whole: Newly produced T cells mostly accounted for T-cell counts and diversity one year post-transplant. Expanded clones from the graft, numbering several hundred, reportedly supplied alpha-beta T cells about two months after transplant.

This clonotype was counted many times. No antigen is known for it. The V gene lost 2 bases and the J gene lost 5 bases, with 12 bases spanning the gap. Germline V lookup: CDR1 DFQATT, CDR2 SNEGSKA (reference sequence). The CDR3 contains 13 residues. A library of TCRbeta sequences, prepared with unique molecular identifiers, was generated. Using its own MiXCR run on the PCR reads, TCRdb lists one record per CDR3 protein. The sample has roughly 120,000 distinct CDR3 sequences, about 9.4% seen once. Source: PBMCs, taken before TCRalphabeta/CD19-depleted stem cell transplant. The rearrangement links TRBV20-1 to TRBJ1-1, with D unresolved. The receptor was derived from a boy between 2 and 10 years old with acute lymphoblastic leukemia, due to receive a stem cell transplant. The DNA for the CDR3 is TGCAGTGCTAGAAGGCCGTTGGGGACTGAAGCTTTCTTT. This translates into CSARRPLGTEAFF.